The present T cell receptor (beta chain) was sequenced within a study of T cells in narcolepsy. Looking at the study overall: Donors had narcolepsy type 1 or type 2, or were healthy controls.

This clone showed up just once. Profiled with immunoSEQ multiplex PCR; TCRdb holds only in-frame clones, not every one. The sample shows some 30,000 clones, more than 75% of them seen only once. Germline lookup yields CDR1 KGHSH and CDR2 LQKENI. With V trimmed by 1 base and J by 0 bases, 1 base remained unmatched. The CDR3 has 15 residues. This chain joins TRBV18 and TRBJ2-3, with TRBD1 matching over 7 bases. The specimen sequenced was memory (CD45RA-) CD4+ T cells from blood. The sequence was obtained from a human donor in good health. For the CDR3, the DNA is TGTGCCAGCTCACCACGGACAGGTAGCACAGATACGCAGTATTTT. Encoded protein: CASSPRTGSTDTQYF.